This T cell receptor (beta chain) was observed in a study of regulatory T cells in long-lasting Graves disease. The CDR3 is 15 residues long. Germline-derived CDR1 and CDR2 are DFQATT and SNEGSKA (reference sequence). V dropped 0 bases and J dropped 6; count of bases not matched to a gene: 8. The time point is: newly diagnosed GD, antithyroid drugs for less than 3 months. With RNA extracted from PBMCs as input, the TCR library was made. Peripheral blood, 7.5 to 9.5 milliliters per patient, was collected in EDTA tubes. TCR beta libraries were built with iRepertoire HTBI primers and Arm-PCR of CDR3 regions. MiXCR was run by TCRdb on the multiplex PCR reads, yielding one entry per CDR3 protein. The repertoire includes some 500,000 distinct CDR3 sequences, roughly a sixth of them detected once, and around a quarter sits in the top ten. These sequences were also reported in another study, on T cells in Graves' hyperthyroidism and ophthalmopathy. This second study notes: Patients aged 18 to 65 had newly diagnosed hyperthyroidism that had lasted under 2 months. Initially, a first-round RT-PCR of the TCR CDR3 employed the HTBI primer set.

The source was peripheral blood mononuclear cells (PBMCs), collected at new diagnosis, from a patient treated with antithyroid drugs. This sequence joins TRBV20-1 and TRBJ2-7; 10 nucleotides match TRBD2. This sequence originates from a woman aged 35-60 years with Graves disease. This CDR3 is CSARDLSGGAVEQYF. CDR3 DNA: TGCAGTGCTAGAGATTTAAGCGGGGGGGCTGTCGAGCAGTACTTC.